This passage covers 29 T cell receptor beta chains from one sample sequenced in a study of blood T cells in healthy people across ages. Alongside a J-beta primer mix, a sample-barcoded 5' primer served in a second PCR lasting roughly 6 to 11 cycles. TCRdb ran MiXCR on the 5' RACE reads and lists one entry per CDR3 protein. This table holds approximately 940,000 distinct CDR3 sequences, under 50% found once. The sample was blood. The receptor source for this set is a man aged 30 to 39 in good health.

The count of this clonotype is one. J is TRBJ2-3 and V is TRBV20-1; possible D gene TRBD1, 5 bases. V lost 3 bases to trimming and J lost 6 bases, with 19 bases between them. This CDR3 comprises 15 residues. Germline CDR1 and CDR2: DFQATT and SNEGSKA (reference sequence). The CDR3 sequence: CSARSQATTGDTQYF. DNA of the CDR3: TGCAGTGCTAGGTCACAGGCCACGACCGGGGATACGCAGTATTTT.

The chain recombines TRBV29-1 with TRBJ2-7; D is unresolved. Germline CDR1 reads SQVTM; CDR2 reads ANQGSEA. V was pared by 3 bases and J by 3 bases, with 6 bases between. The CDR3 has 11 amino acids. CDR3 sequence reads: CSVDLSYEQYF. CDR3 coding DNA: TGCAGCGTTGATTTGAGCTACGAGCAGTACTTC.

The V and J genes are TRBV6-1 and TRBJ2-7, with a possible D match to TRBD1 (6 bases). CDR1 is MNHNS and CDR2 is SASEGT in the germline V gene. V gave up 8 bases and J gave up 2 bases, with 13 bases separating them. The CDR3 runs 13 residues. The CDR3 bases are TGTGCCAGCGGACAGCGGCACACCTACGAGCAGTACTTC. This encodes CASGQRHTYEQYF.

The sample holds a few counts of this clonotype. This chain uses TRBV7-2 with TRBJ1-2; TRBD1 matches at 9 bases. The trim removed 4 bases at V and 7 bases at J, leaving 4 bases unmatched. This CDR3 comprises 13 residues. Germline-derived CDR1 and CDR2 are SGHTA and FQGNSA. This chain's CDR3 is CASSSDRGGGYTF. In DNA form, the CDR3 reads TGTGCCAGCAGCTCGGACAGGGGAGGTGGCTACACCTTC. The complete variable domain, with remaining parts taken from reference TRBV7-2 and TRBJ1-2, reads GAGVSQSPSNKVTEKGKDVELRCDPISGHTALYWYRQSLGQGLEFLIYFQGNSAPDKSGLPSDRFSAERTGGSVSTLTIQRTQQEDSAVYLCASSSDRGGGYTFGSGTRLTVV.

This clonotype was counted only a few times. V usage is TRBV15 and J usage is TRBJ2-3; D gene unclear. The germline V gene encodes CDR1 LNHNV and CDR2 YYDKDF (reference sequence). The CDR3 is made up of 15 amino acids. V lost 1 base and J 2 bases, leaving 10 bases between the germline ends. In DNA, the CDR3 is TGTGCCACCAGCAGAGCCTCAGAGTCCACAGATACGCAGTATTTT. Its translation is CATSRASESTDTQYF.

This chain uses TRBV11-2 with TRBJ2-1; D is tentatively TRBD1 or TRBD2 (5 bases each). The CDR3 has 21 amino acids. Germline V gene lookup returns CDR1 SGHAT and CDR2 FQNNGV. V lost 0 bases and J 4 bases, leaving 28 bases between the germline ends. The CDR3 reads CASSLDLFNAGNSGFYNEQFF. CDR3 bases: TGTGCCAGCAGCTTAGATCTCTTTAACGCAGGGAATTCGGGGTTTTACAATGAGCAGTTCTTC. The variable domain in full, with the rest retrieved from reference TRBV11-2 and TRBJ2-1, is EAGVAQSPRYKIIEKRQSVAFWCNPISGHATLYWYQQILGQGPKLLIQFQNNGVVDDSQLPKDRFSAERLKGVDSTLKIQPAKLEDSAVYLCASSLDLFNAGNSGFYNEQFFGPGTRLTVL.

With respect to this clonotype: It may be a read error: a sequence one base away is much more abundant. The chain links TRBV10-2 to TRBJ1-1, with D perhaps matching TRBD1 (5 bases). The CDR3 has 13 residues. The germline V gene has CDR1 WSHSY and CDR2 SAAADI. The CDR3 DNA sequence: TGCGCCAGCAGTGATTGGGGGAACGCTGAAGCTTTCTTT. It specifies CASSDWGNAEAFF.

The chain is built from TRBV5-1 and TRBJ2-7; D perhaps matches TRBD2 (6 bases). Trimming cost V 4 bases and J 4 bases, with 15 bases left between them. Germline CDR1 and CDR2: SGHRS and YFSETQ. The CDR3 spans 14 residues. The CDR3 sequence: CASSVVGGEYEQYF. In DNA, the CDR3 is TGCGCCAGCAGCGTGGTCGGGGGAGAGTACGAGCAGTACTTC. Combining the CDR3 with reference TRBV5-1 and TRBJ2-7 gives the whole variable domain KAGVTQTPRYLIKTRGQQVTLSCSPISGHRSVSWYQQTPGQGLQFLFEYFSETQRNKGNFPGRFSGRQFSNSRSEMNVSTLELGDSALYLCASSVVGGEYEQYFGPGTRLTVT.

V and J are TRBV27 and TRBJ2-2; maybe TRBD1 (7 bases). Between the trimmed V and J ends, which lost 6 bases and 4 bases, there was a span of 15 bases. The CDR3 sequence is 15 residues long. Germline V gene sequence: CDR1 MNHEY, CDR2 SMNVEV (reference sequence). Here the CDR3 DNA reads TGTGCCAGCAGAATCGGGACAGCGGGCACCGGGGAGCTGTTTTTT. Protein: CASRIGTAGTGELFF.

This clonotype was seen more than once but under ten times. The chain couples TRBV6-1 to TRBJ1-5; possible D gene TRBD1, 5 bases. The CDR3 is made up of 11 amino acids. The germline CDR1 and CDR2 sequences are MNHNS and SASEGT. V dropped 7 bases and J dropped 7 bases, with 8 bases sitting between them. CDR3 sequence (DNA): TGTGCCAGCAATCGGGGCCAGCCCCAGCATTTT. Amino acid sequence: CASNRGQPQHF.

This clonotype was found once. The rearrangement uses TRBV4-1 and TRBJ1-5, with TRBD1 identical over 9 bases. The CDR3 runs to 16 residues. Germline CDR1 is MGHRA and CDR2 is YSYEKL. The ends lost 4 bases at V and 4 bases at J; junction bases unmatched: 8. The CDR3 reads CASSPLGQGRNQPQHF. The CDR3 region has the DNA TGCGCCAGCAGCCCCTTGGGACAGGGCAGAAATCAGCCCCAGCATTTT.

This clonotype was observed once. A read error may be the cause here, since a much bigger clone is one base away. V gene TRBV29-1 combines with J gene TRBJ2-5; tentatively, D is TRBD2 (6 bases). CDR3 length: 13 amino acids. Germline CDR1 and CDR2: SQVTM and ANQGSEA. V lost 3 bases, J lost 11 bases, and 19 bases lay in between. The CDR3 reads CSVETSHGTEQYF. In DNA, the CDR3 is TGCAGCGTTGAGACTAGTCACGGAACTGAGCAGTACTTC.

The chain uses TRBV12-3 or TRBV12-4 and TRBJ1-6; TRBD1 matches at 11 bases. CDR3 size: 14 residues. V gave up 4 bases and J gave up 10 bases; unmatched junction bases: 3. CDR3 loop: CASSSGTGGSPLHF. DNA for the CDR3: TGTGCCAGCAGTTCGGGGACAGGGGGATCACCCCTCCACTTT.

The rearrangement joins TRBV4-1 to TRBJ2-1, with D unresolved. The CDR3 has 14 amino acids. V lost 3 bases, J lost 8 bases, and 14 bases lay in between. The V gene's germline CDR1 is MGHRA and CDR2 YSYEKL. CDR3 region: CASSQATGAHEQFF. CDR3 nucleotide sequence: TGCGCCAGCAGCCAGGCGACTGGCGCCCATGAGCAGTTCTTC.

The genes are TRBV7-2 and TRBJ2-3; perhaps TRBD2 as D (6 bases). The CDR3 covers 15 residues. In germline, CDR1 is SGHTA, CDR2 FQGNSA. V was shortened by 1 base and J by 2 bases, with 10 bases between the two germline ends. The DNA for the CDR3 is TGTGCCAGCAGCTTAGGCGGGACGCACACAGATACGCAGTATTTT. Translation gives CASSLGGTHTDTQYF.

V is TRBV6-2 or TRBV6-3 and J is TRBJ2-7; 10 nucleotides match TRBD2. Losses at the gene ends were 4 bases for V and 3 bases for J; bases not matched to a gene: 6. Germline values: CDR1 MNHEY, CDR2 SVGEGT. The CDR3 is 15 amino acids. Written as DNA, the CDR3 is TGTGCCAGCAGTTCGATCACTAGCGGGGTCTACGAGCAGTACTTC. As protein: CASSSITSGVYEQYF.

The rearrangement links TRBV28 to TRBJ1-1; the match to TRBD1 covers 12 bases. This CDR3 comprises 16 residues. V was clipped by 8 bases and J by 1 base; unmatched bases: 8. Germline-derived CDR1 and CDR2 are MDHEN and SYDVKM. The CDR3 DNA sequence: TGTGCCAGCGGATCCCGGGACAGGGGGCGGAACACTGAAGCTTTCTTT. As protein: CASGSRDRGRNTEAFF. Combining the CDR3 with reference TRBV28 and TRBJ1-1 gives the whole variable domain DVKVTQSSRYLVKRTGEKVFLECVQDMDHENMFWYRQDPGLGLRLIYFSYDVKMKEKGDIPEGYSVSREKKERFSLILESASTNQTSMYLCASGSRDRGRNTEAFFGQGTRLTVV.

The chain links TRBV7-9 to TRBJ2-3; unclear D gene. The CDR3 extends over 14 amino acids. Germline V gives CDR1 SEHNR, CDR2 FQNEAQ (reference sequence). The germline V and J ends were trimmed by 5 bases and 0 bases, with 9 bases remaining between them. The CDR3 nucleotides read TGTGCCAGCAGCCCTTTGACCAGCACAGATACGCAGTATTTT. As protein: CASSPLTSTDTQYF. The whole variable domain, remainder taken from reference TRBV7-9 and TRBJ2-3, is DTGVSQNPRHKITKRGQNVTFRCDPISEHNRLYWYRQTLGQGPEFLTYFQNEAQLEKSRLLSDRFSAERPKGSFSTLEIQRTEQGDSAMYLCASSPLTSTDTQYFGPGTRLTVL.

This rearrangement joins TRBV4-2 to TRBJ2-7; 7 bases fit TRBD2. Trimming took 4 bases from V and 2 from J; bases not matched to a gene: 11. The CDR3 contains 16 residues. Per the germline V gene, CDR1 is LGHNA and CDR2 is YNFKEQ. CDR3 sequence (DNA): TGTGCCAGCAGCCCTAACGGGGGGAGTATCACCTACGAGCAGTACTTC. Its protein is CASSPNGGSITYEQYF.

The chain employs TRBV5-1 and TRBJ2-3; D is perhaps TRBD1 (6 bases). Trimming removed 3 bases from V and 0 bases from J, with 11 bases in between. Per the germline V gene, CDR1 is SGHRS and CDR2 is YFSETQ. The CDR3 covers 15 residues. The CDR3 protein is CASSWGRVSTDTQYF. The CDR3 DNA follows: TGCGCCAGCAGCTGGGGGCGGGTGAGCACAGATACGCAGTATTTT.

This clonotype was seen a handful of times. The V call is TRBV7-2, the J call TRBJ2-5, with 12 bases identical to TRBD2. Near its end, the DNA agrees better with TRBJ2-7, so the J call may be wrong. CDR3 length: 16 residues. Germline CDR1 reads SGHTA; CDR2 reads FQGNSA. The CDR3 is CASSLEGLAGTYEQYF. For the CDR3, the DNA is TGTGCCAGCAGCTTAGAAGGACTAGCGGGGACCTACGAGCAGTACTTC.

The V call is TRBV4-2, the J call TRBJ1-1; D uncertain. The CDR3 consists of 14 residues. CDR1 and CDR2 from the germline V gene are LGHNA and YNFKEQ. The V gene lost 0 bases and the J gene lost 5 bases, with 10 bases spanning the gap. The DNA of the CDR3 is TGTGCCAGCAGCCAAGAGCCGCGTGGAACTGAAGCTTTCTTT. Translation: CASSQEPRGTEAFF.

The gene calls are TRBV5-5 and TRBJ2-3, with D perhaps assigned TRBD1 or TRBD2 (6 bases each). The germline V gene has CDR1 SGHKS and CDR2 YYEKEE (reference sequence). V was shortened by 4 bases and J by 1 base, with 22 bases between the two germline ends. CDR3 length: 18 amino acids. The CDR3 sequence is CASSLLRGRGERTDTQYF. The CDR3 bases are TGTGCCAGCAGCCTCCTCCGGGGGCGGGGCGAGCGCACAGATACGCAGTATTTT.

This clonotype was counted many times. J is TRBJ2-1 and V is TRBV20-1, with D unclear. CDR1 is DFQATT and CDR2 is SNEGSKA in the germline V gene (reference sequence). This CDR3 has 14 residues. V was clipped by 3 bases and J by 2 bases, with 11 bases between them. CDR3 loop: CSARGGDAYNEQFF. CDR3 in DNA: TGCAGTGCTAGGGGCGGTGATGCCTACAATGAGCAGTTCTTC.

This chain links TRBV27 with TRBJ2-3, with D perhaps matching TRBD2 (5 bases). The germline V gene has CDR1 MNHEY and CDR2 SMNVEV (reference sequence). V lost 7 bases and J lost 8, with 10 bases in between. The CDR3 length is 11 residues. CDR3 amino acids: CASTSRATQYF. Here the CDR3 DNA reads TGTGCCAGCACCTCGAGGGCTACGCAGTATTTT.

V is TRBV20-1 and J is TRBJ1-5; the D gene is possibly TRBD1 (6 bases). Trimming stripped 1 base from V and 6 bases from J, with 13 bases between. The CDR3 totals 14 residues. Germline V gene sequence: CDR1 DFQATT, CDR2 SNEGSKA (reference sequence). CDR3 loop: CSARAGGASQPQHF. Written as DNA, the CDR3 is TGCAGTGCTAGAGCGGGGGGGGCAAGTCAGCCCCAGCATTTT.

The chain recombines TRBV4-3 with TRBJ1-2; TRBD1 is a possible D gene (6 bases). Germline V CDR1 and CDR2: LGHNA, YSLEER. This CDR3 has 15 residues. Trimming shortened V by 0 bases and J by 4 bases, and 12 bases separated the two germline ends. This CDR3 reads CASSQDRAGVYGYTF. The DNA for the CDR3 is TGCGCCAGCAGCCAAGATAGAGCAGGGGTCTATGGCTACACCTTC.

CDR3 in amino acids: CASSPGTHYGYTF. The CDR3 DNA reads as TGTGCCAGCAGTCCAGGGACACACTATGGCTACACCTTC. The rearrangement links TRBV27 to TRBJ1-2, with a possible D match to TRBD1 (6 bases). The CDR3 is made up of 13 amino acids. The germline gives CDR1 MNHEY, CDR2 SMNVEV (reference sequence). Trimming left V 5 bases short and J 3 bases short, with 10 bases between.

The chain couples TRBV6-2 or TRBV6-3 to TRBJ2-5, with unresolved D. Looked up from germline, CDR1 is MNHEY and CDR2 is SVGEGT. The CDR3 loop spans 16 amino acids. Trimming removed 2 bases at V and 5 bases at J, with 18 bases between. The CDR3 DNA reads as TGTGCCAGCAGTTACCCCCTAGTGGGTTCGATGGAGACCCAGTACTTC. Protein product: CASSYPLVGSMETQYF.